Described below is a single T cell receptor beta chain sequence and its context. This clone is a singleton in its sample. Its antigen specificity is not known. No base quality values were provided; no much bigger clone lies one nucleotide off. The CDR3 runs 16 residues from the cysteine to the phenylalanine. Solely the CDR3 DNA is kept, with 48 bases framed from the first base. Via the germline V gene (reference sequence), CDR1 is MNHEY and CDR2 SMNVEV. Trimming costs V 3 bases and J 0 bases, and their ends lie 14 bases apart. The CDR3 regions of human TCRbeta chains were analyzed by immunosequencing. The original pipeline was this. Repertoire TCRs were checked for matches against a reference library of SARS-CoV-2-specific TCRs that had been generated using the MIRA antigen-specificity platform. Breadth was defined as the fraction of unique TCRs that were SARS-CoV-2-associated. Depth was defined as the fraction of total T cells that were SARS-CoV-2-associated. Using the MIRA data, every spike-specific TCR was mapped to the spike region that the TCR reacted to and assigned to either a CD4 or a CD8 class. Log10-transformed breadth and depth values were compared by one-way ANOVA with Sidak's multiple comparisons tests. The source is immuneACCESS, and TCRdb retained only in-frame sequences with V and J called. Part of the clones is not carried over; for the studies checked, unresolved V genes explain less than half of this, and the remainder is unexplained. V, J and clone size derive from that table, while D and trimming were established from the DNA sequence. The sample records 95,000 to 110,000 clones, roughly 90% of which are singletons. The top ten hold approximately 7% of the sample.

This specimen belongs to a study of T cell responses to AZD1222 COVID-19 vaccine (dated by TCRdb to the early 2020s). General notes on the study: AZD1222 recipients given second doses at about 4 weeks or at about 12 weeks were pooled, since spike-specific TCR depth and breadth were not found to differ between the two schedules. A total of more than 230 trial participants underwent TCR sequencing, of whom approximately 210 received two doses of AZD1222 and about 25 received two doses of the MenACWY control vaccine. Trial participants were enrolled into age subgroups of 18-55, 56-69 and 70-plus years, which contained approximately 150, 30 and 60 TCR-sequenced participants, respectively.

Overall study outcomes, separate from this receptor: The whole spike protein was spanned by vaccine-associated CD4 TCRs, and dominant responses were seen in regions 160-218 and 743-854. Reportedly, almost half of the unique spike-specific TCRs recognized epitopes lying outside the regions that are mutated in the B.1.351 and B.1.1.7 variants. Participants were mostly white British and included more females than males, and it was suggested by the authors that clonal diversity may have been underestimated. Conclusions about previously exposed vaccinees are limited, since just five to seven AZD1222 recipients were seropositive for SARS-CoV-2 at baseline. A significant rise in spike-specific TCR breadth and depth was observed after two AZD1222 doses relative to day 0 and relative to MenACWY recipients. The 56-69-year group was small, and its depth increase did not reach significance, likely because of low power. Because no day 14 peak-response samples were available, repertoires were characterized only after the peak T cell response.

Interpreted using the paper, the time point label stands for: baseline before first vaccination. Vaccinee samples came from UK trials COV001 and COV002, including a single-blind randomized controlled phase 2/3 trial of AZD1222 (ChAdOx1 nCoV-19) in healthy adults. For TCRbeta chain sequencing, PBMC samples were collected from trial participants at day 0 and at day 28 after the second dose. Sequenced material: peripheral blood, taken on day 0 of AZD1222 vaccination. This TCR came from an adult in good health. The rearrangement joined TRBV27 to TRBJ1-2; matching of 6 bases hints at TRBD1 as the D gene. The DNA reads TGTGCCAGCAGTTTGTACCAAAACAGGGCTAACTATGGCTACACCTTC. Translation gives CASSLYQNRANYGYTF.